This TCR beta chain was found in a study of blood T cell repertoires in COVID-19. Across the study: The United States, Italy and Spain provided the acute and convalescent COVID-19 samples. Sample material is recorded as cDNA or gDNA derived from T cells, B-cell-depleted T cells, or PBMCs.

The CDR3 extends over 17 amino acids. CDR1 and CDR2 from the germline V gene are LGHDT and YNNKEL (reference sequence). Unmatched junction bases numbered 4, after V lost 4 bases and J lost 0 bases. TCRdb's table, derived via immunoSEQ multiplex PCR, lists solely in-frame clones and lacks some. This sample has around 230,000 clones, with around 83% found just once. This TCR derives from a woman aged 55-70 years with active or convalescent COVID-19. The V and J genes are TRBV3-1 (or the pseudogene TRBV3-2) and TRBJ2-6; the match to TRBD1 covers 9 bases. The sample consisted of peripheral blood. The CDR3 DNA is TGTGCCAGCAGCCGGACAGGGGCCAACTCTGGGGCCAACGTCCTGACTTTC. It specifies CASSRTGANSGANVLTF.